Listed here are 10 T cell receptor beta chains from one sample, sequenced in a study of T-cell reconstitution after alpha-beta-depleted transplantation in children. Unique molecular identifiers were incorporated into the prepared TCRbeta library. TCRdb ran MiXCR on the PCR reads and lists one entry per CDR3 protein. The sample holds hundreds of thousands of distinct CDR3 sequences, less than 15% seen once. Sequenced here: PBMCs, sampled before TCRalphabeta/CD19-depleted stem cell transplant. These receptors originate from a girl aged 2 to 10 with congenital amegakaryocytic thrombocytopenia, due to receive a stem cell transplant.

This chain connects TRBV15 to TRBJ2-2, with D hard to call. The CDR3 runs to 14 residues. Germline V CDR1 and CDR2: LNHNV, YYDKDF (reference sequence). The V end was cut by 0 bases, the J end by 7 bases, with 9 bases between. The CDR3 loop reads CATSREGVDGELFF. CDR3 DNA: TGTGCCACCAGCAGAGAAGGAGTCGACGGGGAGCTGTTTTTT.

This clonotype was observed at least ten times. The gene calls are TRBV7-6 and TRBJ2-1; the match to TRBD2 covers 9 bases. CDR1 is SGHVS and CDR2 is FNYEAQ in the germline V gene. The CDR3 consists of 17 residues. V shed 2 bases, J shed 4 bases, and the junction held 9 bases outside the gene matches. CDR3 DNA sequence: TGTGCCAGCAGCTTATCCCTTAGCGGGAGTCGGTACAATGAGCAGTTCTTC. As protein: CASSLSLSGSRYNEQFF.

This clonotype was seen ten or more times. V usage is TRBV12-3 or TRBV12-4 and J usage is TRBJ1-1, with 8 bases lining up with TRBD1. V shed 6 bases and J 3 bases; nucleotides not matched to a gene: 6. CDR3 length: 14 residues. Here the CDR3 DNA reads TGTGCCAGCAGCAACCGGACAGGGCACACTGAAGCTTTCTTT. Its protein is CASSNRTGHTEAFF.

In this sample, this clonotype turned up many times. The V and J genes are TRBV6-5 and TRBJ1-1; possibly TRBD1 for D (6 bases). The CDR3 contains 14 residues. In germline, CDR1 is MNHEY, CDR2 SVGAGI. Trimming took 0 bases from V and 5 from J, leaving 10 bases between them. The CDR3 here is CASSYSKGGTEAFF. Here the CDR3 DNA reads TGTGCCAGCAGTTACTCGAAGGGGGGGACTGAAGCTTTCTTT.

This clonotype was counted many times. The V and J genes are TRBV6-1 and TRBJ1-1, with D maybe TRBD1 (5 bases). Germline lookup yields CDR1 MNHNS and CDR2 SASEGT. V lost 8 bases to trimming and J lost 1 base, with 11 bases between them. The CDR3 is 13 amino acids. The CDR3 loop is CASPWGPNTEAFF. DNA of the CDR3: TGTGCCAGCCCCTGGGGCCCGAACACTGAAGCTTTCTTT.

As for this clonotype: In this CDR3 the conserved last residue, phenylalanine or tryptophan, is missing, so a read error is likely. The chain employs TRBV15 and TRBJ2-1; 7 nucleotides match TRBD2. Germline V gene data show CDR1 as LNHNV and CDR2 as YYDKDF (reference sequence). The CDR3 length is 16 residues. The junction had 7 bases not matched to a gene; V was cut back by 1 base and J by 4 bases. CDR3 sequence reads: CATSRASGMWYNEQFL. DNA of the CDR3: TGTGCCACCAGCAGAGCGAGCGGGATGTGGTACAATGAGCAGTTCTTG.

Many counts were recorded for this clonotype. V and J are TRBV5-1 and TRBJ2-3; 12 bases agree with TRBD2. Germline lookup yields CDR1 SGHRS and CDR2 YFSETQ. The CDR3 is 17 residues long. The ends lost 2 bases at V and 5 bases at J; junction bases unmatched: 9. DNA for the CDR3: TGCGCCAGCAGCTTCTTGTCTAGCGGGAGGGCCGGAGATACGCAGTATTTT. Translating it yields CASSFLSSGRAGDTQYF.

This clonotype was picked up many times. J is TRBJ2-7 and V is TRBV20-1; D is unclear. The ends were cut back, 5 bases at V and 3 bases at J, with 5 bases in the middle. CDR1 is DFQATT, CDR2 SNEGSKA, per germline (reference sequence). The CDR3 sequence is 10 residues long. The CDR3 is CSALNYEQYF. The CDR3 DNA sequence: TGCAGTGCTCTCAACTACGAGCAGTACTTC.

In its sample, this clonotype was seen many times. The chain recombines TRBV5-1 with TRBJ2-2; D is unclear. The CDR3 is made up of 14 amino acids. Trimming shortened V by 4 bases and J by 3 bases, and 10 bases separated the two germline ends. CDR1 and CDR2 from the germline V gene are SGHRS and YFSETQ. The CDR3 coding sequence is TGCGCCAGCAGCCTTGCATGGGACACCGGGGAGCTGTTTTTT. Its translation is CASSLAWDTGELFF.

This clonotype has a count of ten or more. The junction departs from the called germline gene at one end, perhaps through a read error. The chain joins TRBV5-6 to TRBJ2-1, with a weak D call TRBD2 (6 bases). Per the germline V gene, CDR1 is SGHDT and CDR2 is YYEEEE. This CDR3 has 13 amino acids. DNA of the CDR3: TGCGCCAGCAGCTTGGGACTTTACAATGAGCAGTTCTTC. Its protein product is CASSLGLYNEQFF.